A single sample gave rise to the 9 T cell receptor beta chains below, sequenced in a study of post-analysis software for immune sequencing data. General observations from the study: Several TRBV segments (TRBV5-6, TRBV5-1 and TRBV20-1 among them) occurred more frequently in patients than in controls.

Built from TCR beta cDNA, the libraries had unique molecular identifiers in them. Each CDR3 protein is one row after TCRdb ran MiXCR on the PCR reads. Among roughly 730,000 distinct CDR3 sequences listed, approximately 30% were seen once. Antigen specificity for these receptors is unknown. The sequenced sample was blood. The source of these receptors is a girl aged 5-17 years with multiple sclerosis.

This clonotype has just a few counts. The gene calls are TRBV10-3 and TRBJ1-1; a weak D match, TRBD1 (5 bases). Germline CDR1 ENHRY, CDR2 SYGVKD. The CDR3 length is 16 residues. Trimming took off 3 bases at V and 0 bases at J, with 14 bases between the two ends. This CDR3 reads CAISDPVGRVNTEAFF. The DNA of the CDR3 is TGTGCCATCAGTGATCCCGTCGGCAGGGTGAACACTGAAGCTTTCTTT.

V gene TRBV20-1 combines with J gene TRBJ1-2; unclear D gene. This CDR3 has 10 residues. Between the trimmed V and J ends, which lost 3 bases and 4 bases, there was a span of 3 bases. From germline, CDR1 is DFQATT and CDR2 SNEGSKA (reference sequence). DNA for the CDR3: TGCAGTGCTAGTACCTATGGCTACACCTTC. Amino acid sequence: CSASTYGYTF.

The rearrangement uses TRBV7-9 and TRBJ2-3; D unresolved. The V gene's germline CDR1 is SEHNR and CDR2 FQNEAQ (reference sequence). CDR3 size: 17 residues. The V end lost 2 bases, the J end lost 3 bases, and 18 bases lay between the germline ends. This chain's CDR3 is CASSLYIGSRQTDTQYF. For the CDR3, the DNA is TGTGCCAGCAGCTTATATATAGGAAGTCGACAAACAGATACGCAGTATTTT.

V usage is TRBV10-3 and J usage is TRBJ1-2; a weak D match, TRBD1 (5 bases). The CDR3 sequence is 13 residues long. Germline CDR1 ENHRY, CDR2 SYGVKD. V lost 5 bases and J 0 bases, leaving 7 bases between the germline ends. CDR3 DNA: TGTGCCATCAGTCGGGACCCTAACTATGGCTACACCTTC. Amino acid sequence: CAISRDPNYGYTF.

J is TRBJ2-3 and V is TRBV5-1, with a weak D call TRBD1 (6 bases). This CDR3 region has 14 residues. The germline V gene encodes CDR1 SGHRS and CDR2 YFSETQ. The V end was cut by 6 bases, the J end by 2 bases, with 13 bases between. The CDR3 reads CASTDRKDTDTQYF. In DNA form, the CDR3 reads TGCGCCAGCACCGACAGGAAGGACACAGATACGCAGTATTTT. The full variable domain, with the rest looked up from reference TRBV5-1 and TRBJ2-3, is KAGVTQTPRYLIKTRGQQVTLSCSPISGHRSVSWYQQTPGQGLQFLFEYFSETQRNKGNFPGRFSGRQFSNSRSEMNVSTLELGDSALYLCASTDRKDTDTQYFGPGTRLTVL.

V is TRBV27 and J is TRBJ1-4, with D perhaps TRBD1 (5 bases). V lost 5 bases and J 3 bases, leaving 13 bases between the germline ends. The CDR3 has 15 residues. Germline values: CDR1 MNHEY, CDR2 SMNVEV (reference sequence). CDR3 DNA: TGTGCCAGCAGTACGAGGGGATTGGCTAATGAAAAACTGTTTTTT. As protein: CASSTRGLANEKLFF.

The V and J genes are TRBV29-1 and TRBJ1-2; 9 nucleotides line up with TRBD1. Germline CDR1 is SQVTM and CDR2 is ANQGSEA. J was trimmed by 4 bases and V by 7 bases; bases with no gene match: 4. This CDR3 is 12 amino acids long. CDR3 residues: CSDAQGAYGYTF. In DNA form, the CDR3 reads TGCAGCGACGCACAGGGGGCCTATGGCTACACCTTC.

The chain joins TRBV12-3 or TRBV12-4 to TRBJ1-1; TRBD1 is a possible D gene (6 bases). This CDR3 spans 11 amino acids. Trimming shortened V by 6 bases and J by 11 bases, and 13 bases separated the two germline ends. The CDR3 spells CASSRTGYAFF. CDR3 in DNA: TGTGCCAGCAGCCGCACAGGGTACGCTTTCTTT.

This clonotype has just a few counts. The V and J genes are TRBV11-2 and TRBJ2-5; TRBD1 aligns across 12 bases. This CDR3 is built from 17 residues. From germline, CDR1 is SGHAT and CDR2 FQNNGV. With V trimmed by 1 base and J by 4 bases, 7 bases remained unmatched. The CDR3 DNA reads TGTGCCAGCAGCTTAGGGGACAGGGGGCTTCCAGGAGAGACCCAGTACTTC. Translation: CASSLGDRGLPGETQYF.